Following are 20 T cell receptor beta chains from one sample sequenced in a study of T cell responses to AZD1222 COVID-19 vaccine. The protocol was immunoSEQ multiplex PCR, while the TCRdb copy is restricted to in-frame clones and leaves out a portion. The sample lists some 130,000 clones, 75% to 90% seen once, with about 2.5% in the top ten. Sample: peripheral blood, taken 28 days after the second AZD1222 dose. The receptors originated from an adult who received the AZD1222 COVID-19 vaccine.

The chain links TRBV2 to TRBJ1-2; tentatively, D is TRBD1 (5 bases). V lost 8 bases to trimming and J lost 1 base, with 11 bases between them. This CDR3 region has 13 residues. Looked up from germline, CDR1 is SNHLY and CDR2 is FYNNEI. The CDR3 spells CASAGYGNYGYTF. The CDR3 coding sequence is TGTGCCAGCGCAGGGTATGGTAACTATGGCTACACCTTC.

The V call is TRBV2, the J call TRBJ2-1, with 10 bases aligning to TRBD2. This CDR3 comprises 15 residues. The V gene end was trimmed by 2 bases and the J gene end by 7 bases; junction bases not matched to a gene: 5. In germline, CDR1 is SNHLY, CDR2 FYNNEI. The CDR3: CASSESGGAGNEQFF. The DNA for the CDR3 is TGTGCCAGCAGTGAAAGCGGGGGGGCAGGTAATGAGCAGTTCTTC.

CDR3 amino acids: CASSNKRENTEAFF. The CDR3 DNA is TGTGCCAGCTCAAACAAGAGAGAGAACACTGAAGCTTTCTTT. This chain uses TRBV18 with TRBJ1-1; D gene ambiguous. Trimming cost V 5 bases and J 1 base, with 11 bases left between them. CDR3 size: 14 residues. Germline V gene data show CDR1 as KGHSH and CDR2 as LQKENI.

The genes are TRBV5-1 and TRBJ2-3; 9 bases are a match to TRBD2. Germline V gene data show CDR1 as SGHRS and CDR2 as YFSETQ. The CDR3 consists of 16 residues. V dropped 3 bases and J dropped 2; count of bases not matched to a gene: 7. Written as DNA, the CDR3 is TGCGCCAGCAGCTCGGGTAGCGGGGGAAACACAGATACGCAGTATTTT. This codes for CASSSGSGGNTDTQYF. The variable domain in full, completed from reference TRBV5-1 and TRBJ2-3, reads KAGVTQTPRYLIKTRGQQVTLSCSPISGHRSVSWYQQTPGQGLQFLFEYFSETQRNKGNFPGRFSGRQFSNSRSEMNVSTLELGDSALYLCASSSGSGGNTDTQYFGPGTRLTVL.

The chain recombines TRBV18 with TRBJ1-2, with D unclear. Trimming cost V 5 bases and J 2 bases, with 9 bases left between them. There are 13 residues in the CDR3. CDR1 and CDR2 from the germline V gene are KGHSH and LQKENI. The CDR3 DNA is TGTGCCAGCTCAGACACGTTGAACTATGGCTACACCTTC. Its protein is CASSDTLNYGYTF.

The J gene is TRBJ1-5, the V gene TRBV6-2 or TRBV6-3; a weak D match, TRBD1 (6 bases). The V end was cut by 2 bases, the J end by 2 bases, with 13 bases between. Per the germline V gene, CDR1 is MNHEY and CDR2 is SVGEGT. This CDR3 contains 16 residues. The chain's CDR3 is CASSYPPQGRNQPQHF. DNA for the CDR3: TGTGCCAGCAGTTACCCTCCACAGGGACGCAATCAGCCCCAGCATTTT.

This clone was seen once. V and J are TRBV7-2 and TRBJ2-4; 9 nucleotides agree with TRBD2. CDR1 SGHTA and CDR2 FQGNSA come from the germline V gene. This CDR3 spans 16 amino acids. Trimming took 1 base from V and 8 from J; bases not matched to a gene: 9. This chain's CDR3 is CASSLEWRGGRDIQYF. CDR3 nucleotide sequence: TGTGCCAGCAGCTTAGAATGGCGGGGGGGCCGGGACATTCAGTACTTC.

V gene TRBV18 combines with J gene TRBJ1-5; 10 bases fit TRBD1. V shed 6 bases and J 6 bases; nucleotides not matched to a gene: 8. CDR1 is KGHSH and CDR2 is LQKENI in the germline V gene. The CDR3 length is 15 residues. The CDR3 loop is CASSPGQGGGQPQHF. CDR3 DNA sequence: TGTGCCAGCTCCCCTGGACAGGGGGGGGGTCAGCCCCAGCATTTT.

V and J are TRBV7-3 and TRBJ2-2; D call uncertain. The germline CDR1 and CDR2 sequences are SGHTA and FQGTGA. CDR3 length equals 13 residues. V lost 5 bases to trimming and J lost 8 bases, with 12 bases between them. Written as DNA, the CDR3 is TGTGCCAGCAGCCCGCAGCCTTCAGGGGAGCTGTTTTTT. Translation gives CASSPQPSGELFF. Filled out from reference TRBV7-3 and TRBJ2-2, the complete variable domain reads GAGVSQTPSNKVTEKGKYVELRCDPISGHTALYWYRQSLGQGPEFLIYFQGTGAADDSGLPNDRFFAVRPEGSVSTLKIQRTERGDSAVYLCASSPQPSGELFFGEGSRLTVL.

The sample holds a few counts of this clone. J is TRBJ1-6 and V is TRBV18; D remains ambiguous. V was clipped by 3 bases and J by 0 bases, with 15 bases between them. The CDR3 has 18 residues. Germline V gene sequence: CDR1 KGHSH, CDR2 LQKENI. CDR3 sequence reads: CASSPQRTGSSYNSPLHF. In DNA, the CDR3 is TGTGCCAGCTCACCTCAAAGGACTGGAAGCTCCTATAATTCACCCCTCCACTTT.

The J gene is TRBJ1-1, the V gene TRBV19, with 8 bases that match TRBD1. The CDR3 sequence is 11 residues long. Germline CDR1 is LNHDA and CDR2 is SQIVND (reference sequence). V was clipped by 7 bases and J by 6 bases; unmatched bases: 1. The CDR3 sequence: CASTGQAEAFF. The CDR3 DNA reads TGTGCCAGTACGGGACAGGCTGAAGCTTTCTTT.

In regard to this clone: The sample holds other DNA sequences that translate to the same CDR3. This chain uses TRBV16 with TRBJ1-6; D not resolved. Germline assignment: CDR1 KGHSY and CDR2 FQNENV. Trimming left V 5 bases short and J 1 base short, with 6 bases between. This CDR3 region has 14 residues. The CDR3 protein is CASSFSSYNSPLHF. The CDR3 DNA is TGTGCCAGCAGCTTCAGTTCCTATAATTCACCCCTCCACTTT.

The chain couples TRBV20-1 to TRBJ2-1; D is ambiguous. CDR1 DFQATT and CDR2 SNEGSKA come from the germline V gene (reference sequence). Trimming took 6 bases from V and 6 from J, leaving 6 bases between them. CDR3 length equals 10 residues. CDR3 DNA sequence: TGCAGTGCCCCATTCAATGAGCAGTTCTTC. Its protein is CSAPFNEQFF.

The CDR3 protein is CASSHYRGQGEKLFF. The DNA of the CDR3 is TGCGCCAGCAGCCATTACAGGGGGCAGGGTGAAAAACTGTTTTTT. V is TRBV4-1 and J is TRBJ1-4; 9 nucleotides agree with TRBD1. Germline loops: CDR1 MGHRA, CDR2 YSYEKL. V trimming: 3 bases; J trimming: 7 bases; junction bases outside the gene matches: 6. This CDR3 has 15 residues.

CDR3 sequence (DNA): TGTGCCAGCAGTTACTCTAGATCTACCGGGGAGCTGTTTTTT. Its protein is CASSYSRSTGELFF. This rearrangement joins TRBV6-2 or TRBV6-3 to TRBJ2-2; D is unresolved. The ends were cut back, 0 bases at V and 5 bases at J, with 7 bases in the middle. The length of the CDR3 is 14 residues. Germline V gene data show CDR1 as MNHEY and CDR2 as SVGEGT.

V and J are TRBV18 and TRBJ1-2, with D hard to call. CDR1 and CDR2 (germline): KGHSH, LQKENI. Trimming took 2 bases from V and 0 from J, leaving 10 bases between them. This CDR3 comprises 15 residues. The CDR3 reads CASSPLAEANYGYTF. CDR3 in DNA: TGTGCCAGCTCACCATTGGCAGAAGCTAACTATGGCTACACCTTC.

V gene TRBV30 combines with J gene TRBJ1-1; weak D call: TRBD1 (6 bases). The CDR3 loop spans 12 amino acids. Germline CDR1 GTSNPN, CDR2 SVGIG (reference sequence). Trimming removed 2 bases from V and 8 bases from J, with 12 bases in between. The CDR3 DNA reads as TGTGCCTGGAGTTTTTATCAGGGGGAAGCTTTCTTT. Residues: CAWSFYQGEAFF.

The V gene is TRBV5-6, the J gene TRBJ2-7; D is unclear. CDR1 SGHDT and CDR2 YYEEEE come from the germline V gene. The V end lost 4 bases, the J end lost 7 bases, and 15 bases lay between the germline ends. CDR3 length equals 13 residues. CDR3 DNA: TGTGCCAGCAGCCTTACGGAAAATCAAGAGCAGTACTTC. Its protein is CASSLTENQEQYF.

The genes are TRBV28 and TRBJ1-5; D unclear. The germline gives CDR1 MDHEN, CDR2 SYDVKM. The V gene lost 5 bases and the J gene lost 1 base, with 12 bases spanning the gap. The CDR3 length is 15 residues. The chain's CDR3 is CASSPGSWSNQPQHF. The CDR3 DNA follows: TGTGCCAGCAGTCCGGGATCCTGGAGCAATCAGCCCCAGCATTTT.

V is TRBV6-2 or TRBV6-3 and J is TRBJ1-1, with TRBD1 matching 9 bases. The junction had 5 bases not matched to a gene; V was cut back by 4 bases and J by 5 bases. The CDR3 runs 14 residues. CDR1 is MNHEY, CDR2 SVGEGT, per germline. Written as DNA, the CDR3 is TGTGCCAGCAGTTCCGGGACAGGGAGTACTGAAGCTTTCTTT. Translated: CASSSGTGSTEAFF.